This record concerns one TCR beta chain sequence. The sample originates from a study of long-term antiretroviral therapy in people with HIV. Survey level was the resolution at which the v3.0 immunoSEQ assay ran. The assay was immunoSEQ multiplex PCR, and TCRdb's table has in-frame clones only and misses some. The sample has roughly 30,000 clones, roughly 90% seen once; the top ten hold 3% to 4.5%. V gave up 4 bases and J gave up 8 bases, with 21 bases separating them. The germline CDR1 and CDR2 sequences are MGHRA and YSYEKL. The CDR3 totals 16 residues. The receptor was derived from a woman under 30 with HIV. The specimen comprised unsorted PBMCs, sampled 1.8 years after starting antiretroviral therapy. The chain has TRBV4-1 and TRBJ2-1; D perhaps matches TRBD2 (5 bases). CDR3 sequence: CASSLRASYLGDEQFF. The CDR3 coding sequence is TGCGCCAGCAGCCTCCGGGCTAGCTATCTAGGAGATGAGCAGTTCTTC.